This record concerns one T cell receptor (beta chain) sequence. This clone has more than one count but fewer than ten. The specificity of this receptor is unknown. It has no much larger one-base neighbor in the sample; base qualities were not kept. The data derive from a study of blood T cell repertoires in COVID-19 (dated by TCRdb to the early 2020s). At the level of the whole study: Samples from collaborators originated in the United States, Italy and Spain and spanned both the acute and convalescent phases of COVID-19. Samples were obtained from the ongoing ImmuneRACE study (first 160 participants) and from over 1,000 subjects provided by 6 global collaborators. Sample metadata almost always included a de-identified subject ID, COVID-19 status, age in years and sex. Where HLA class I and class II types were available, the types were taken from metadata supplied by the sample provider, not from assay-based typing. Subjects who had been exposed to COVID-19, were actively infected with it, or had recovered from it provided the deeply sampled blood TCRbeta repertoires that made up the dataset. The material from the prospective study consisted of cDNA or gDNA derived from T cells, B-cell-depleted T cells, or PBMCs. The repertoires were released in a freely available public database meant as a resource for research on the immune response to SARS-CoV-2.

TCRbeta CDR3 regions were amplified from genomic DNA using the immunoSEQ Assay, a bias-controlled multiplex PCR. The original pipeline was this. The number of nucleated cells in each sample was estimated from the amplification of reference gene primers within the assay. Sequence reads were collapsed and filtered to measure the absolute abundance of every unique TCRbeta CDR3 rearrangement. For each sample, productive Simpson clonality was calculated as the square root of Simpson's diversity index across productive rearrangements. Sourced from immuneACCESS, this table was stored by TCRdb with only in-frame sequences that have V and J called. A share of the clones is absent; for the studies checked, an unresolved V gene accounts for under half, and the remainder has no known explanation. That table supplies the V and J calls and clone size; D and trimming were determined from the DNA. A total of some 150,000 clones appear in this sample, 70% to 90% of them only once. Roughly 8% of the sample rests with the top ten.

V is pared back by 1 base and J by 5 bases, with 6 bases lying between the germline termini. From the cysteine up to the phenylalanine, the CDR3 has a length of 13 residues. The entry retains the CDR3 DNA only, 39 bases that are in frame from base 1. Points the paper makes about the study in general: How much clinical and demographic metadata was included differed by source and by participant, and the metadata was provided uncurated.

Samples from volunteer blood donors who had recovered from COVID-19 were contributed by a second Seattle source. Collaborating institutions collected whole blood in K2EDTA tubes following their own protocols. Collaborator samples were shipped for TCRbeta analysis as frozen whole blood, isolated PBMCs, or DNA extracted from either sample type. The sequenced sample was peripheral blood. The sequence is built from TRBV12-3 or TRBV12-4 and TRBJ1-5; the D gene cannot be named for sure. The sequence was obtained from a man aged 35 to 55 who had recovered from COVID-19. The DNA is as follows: TGTGCCAGCAGTTTAGTCGCGGATCAGCCCCAGCATTTT. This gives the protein CASSLVADQPQHF.